A single sample is the source of the 2 T cell receptor beta chains below, sequenced in a study of T-cell memory formation after mild COVID-19. Using its own MiXCR run on the 5' RACE reads, TCRdb lists one record per CDR3 protein. The sample holds hundreds of thousands of distinct CDR3 sequences; 25% to 30% are singletons and the top ten take approximately 13%. Sample: PBMCs or a T cell subset sorted from them (not recorded which). All receptors come from an adult woman who had mild COVID-19 (a few samples of this study predate the infection). Cell type and time point are not known.

This chain links TRBV20-1 with TRBJ2-7; tentatively, D is TRBD1 or TRBD2 (5 bases each). CDR1 is DFQATT, CDR2 SNEGSKA, per germline (reference sequence). This CDR3 region has 16 residues. V lost 6 bases, J lost 4 bases, and 25 bases lay in between. As DNA, the CDR3 is TGCAGTGCCCGGGACGTCTGGGCACGGGGCGCATACGAGCAGTACTTC. Its protein is CSARDVWARGAYEQYF.

This clonotype was counted a few times. The V call is TRBV28, the J call TRBJ1-4; no clear D gene. Germline V gene sequence: CDR1 MDHEN, CDR2 SYDVKM. V lost 2 bases and J lost 0, with 7 bases in between. The CDR3 loop spans 15 amino acids. CDR3 DNA: TGTGCCAGCAGTTTAACAGAAGCAACTAATGAAAAACTGTTTTTT. Translation gives CASSLTEATNEKLFF.